This record looks at one T cell receptor beta chain sequence and its context. What it binds is unknown. The data belong to a study of cytomegalovirus exposure and HLA in healthy donors. Findings and limits, study-wide: TCR beta V- and J-gene trimming, according to a later analysis, was linked to a missense DCLRE1C variant.

The PCR made use of 60 Vbeta and 13 Jbeta primers. Data came from immunoSEQ multiplex PCR; TCRdb stores just in-frame clones and leaves some out. The sample has over 35,000 clones, about 60% seen once. The germline V and J ends were trimmed by 7 bases and 3 bases, with 11 bases remaining between them. CDR3 size: 13 residues. Germline V CDR1 and CDR2: KGHSY, FQNENV. The sequencing input was PBMCs. J is TRBJ2-3 and V is TRBV16; the D gene is possibly TRBD2 (5 bases). This clonotype was obtained from a human donor in good health. This CDR3 is CASTTTGTDTQYF. In DNA form, the CDR3 reads TGTGCCAGCACCACGACGGGGACAGATACGCAGTATTTT.